The 31 T cell receptor beta chains reported below all come from one sample, sequenced in a study of blood T cell repertoires in COVID-19. Profiled with immunoSEQ multiplex PCR; TCRdb holds only in-frame clones, not every one. The table has about 250,000 clones, approximately 92% seen once. The sample taken for sequencing was peripheral blood. These receptors were obtained from a woman aged 40 to 55 who had recovered from COVID-19.

The chain couples TRBV15 to TRBJ1-4; 7 bases match TRBD1. This CDR3 is 17 amino acids long. Germline CDR1 is LNHNV and CDR2 is YYDKDF (reference sequence). V was clipped by 0 bases and J by 7 bases; unmatched bases: 11. CDR3 region: CATSRDGSGQGGEKLFF. DNA of the CDR3: TGTGCCACCAGCAGAGATGGCTCGGGGCAGGGGGGTGAAAAACTGTTTTTT.

J is TRBJ1-3 and V is TRBV15; tentative D call: TRBD1 (6 bases). CDR3 length: 16 amino acids. Between the trimmed V and J ends, which lost 0 bases and 4 bases, there was a span of 13 bases. The germline V gene has CDR1 LNHNV and CDR2 YYDKDF (reference sequence). The CDR3 is CATSRDLGTFGNTIYF. CDR3 nucleotide sequence: TGTGCCACCAGCAGAGATCTTGGGACATTCGGAAACACCATATATTTT.

The chain couples TRBV2 to TRBJ2-3; 14 bases align to TRBD2. The germline V gene encodes CDR1 SNHLY and CDR2 FYNNEI. Trimming cost V 5 bases and J 5 bases; bases outside gene matches: 6. The CDR3 extends over 16 amino acids. Here the CDR3 reads CASSFGTSGSKDTQYF. The CDR3 nucleotides are TGTGCCAGCAGTTTCGGGACTAGCGGGAGTAAAGATACGCAGTATTTT.

This chain connects TRBV14 to TRBJ2-1; TRBD1 is a possible D gene (6 bases). The CDR3 sequence is 16 residues long. The V gene's germline CDR1 is SGHDN and CDR2 FVKESK. Trimming took off 1 base at V and 8 bases at J, with 18 bases between the two ends. The CDR3: CASSQVSGTAGDEQFF. DNA for the CDR3: TGTGCCAGCAGCCAAGTCTCGGGAACCGCAGGGGATGAGCAGTTCTTC.

This chain connects TRBV6-1 to TRBJ2-6, with a tentative D call TRBD1 (6 bases). The germline gives CDR1 MNHNS, CDR2 SASEGT. V shed 3 bases and J shed 4 bases, with 13 bases lying between them. CDR3 size: 16 residues. CDR3 sequence: CASSDLAGVGANVLTF. The CDR3 coding sequence is TGTGCCAGCAGTGATCTTGCAGGGGTCGGGGCCAACGTCCTGACTTTC.

The J gene is TRBJ2-7, the V gene TRBV12-3 or TRBV12-4, with 8 bases identical to TRBD2. The CDR3 length is 12 residues. J gave up 7 bases and V 3 bases, and 2 bases lay outside the gene matches. DNA for the CDR3: TGTGCCAGCAGTTTCGGGGGGGGTGAGCAGTACGTC. Translating gives CASSFGGGEQYV.

This sequence joins TRBV3-1 (or the pseudogene TRBV3-2) and TRBJ2-5; D perhaps matches TRBD1 (6 bases). V lost 0 bases to trimming and J lost 0 bases, with 23 bases between them. Germline loops: CDR1 LGHDT, CDR2 YNNKEL (reference sequence). This CDR3 contains 20 residues. The CDR3 loop is CASSQERTAFNPKYQETQYF. Here the CDR3 DNA reads TGTGCCAGCAGCCAAGAAAGGACAGCCTTCAACCCCAAGTACCAAGAGACCCAGTACTTC.

The chain carries TRBV6-5 and TRBJ1-1; maybe TRBD1 (5 bases). Germline V lookup: CDR1 MNHEY, CDR2 SVGAGI. The CDR3 is 15 amino acids. V lost 8 bases, J lost 5 bases, and 21 bases lay in between. The CDR3 coding sequence is TGTGCCAGCGGGGAGCGGGACGAGGGCGGAACTGAAGCTTTCTTT. Encoded protein: CASGERDEGGTEAFF.

The V gene is TRBV2, the J gene TRBJ2-5; 7 nucleotides agree with TRBD2. The J segment lost 4 bases and the V segment lost 3 bases, leaving 5 bases of the junction unmatched. CDR3 length: 14 amino acids. Germline CDR1 reads SNHLY; CDR2 reads FYNNEI. In nucleotides, the CDR3 is TGTGCCAGCAGTGACTCGGGGGGAGGAGAGACCCAGTACTTC. Translating gives CASSDSGGGETQYF.

CDR3 nucleotide sequence: TGTGCCAGAAGCTTCTTTGAGGACAGGGGGCAAGAGCAGTACGTC. It translates to CARSFFEDRGQEQYV. This chain links TRBV7-5 with TRBJ2-7; TRBD1, as called in the table, went unchecked against the DNA. TRBV7-5 is listed as a pseudogene. This CDR3 is 15 amino acids long.

V usage is TRBV4-3 and J usage is TRBJ1-2, with D possibly matching TRBD1 (5 bases). CDR1 and CDR2 (germline): LGHNA, YSLEER. The V gene lost 1 base and the J gene lost 0 bases, with 9 bases spanning the gap. This CDR3 region has 15 residues. CDR3: CASSQGAGSNYGYTF. The CDR3 DNA sequence: TGCGCCAGCAGCCAAGGGGCAGGGTCTAACTATGGCTACACCTTC.

The chain links TRBV30 to TRBJ1-3, with D possibly being TRBD1 (5 bases). Germline loops: CDR1 GTSNPN, CDR2 SVGIG (reference sequence). This CDR3 region has 13 residues. The V end lost 3 bases, the J end lost 0 bases, and 6 bases lay between the germline ends. CDR3 protein: CAWRTASGNTIYF. The CDR3 DNA reads as TGTGCCTGGAGGACAGCCTCTGGAAACACCATATATTTT.

This rearrangement joins TRBV7-9 to TRBJ2-7, with a possible D match to TRBD2 (5 bases). Per germline, CDR1 SEHNR and CDR2 FQNEAQ (reference sequence). Trimming shortened V by 3 bases and J by 3 bases, and 12 bases separated the two germline ends. The length of the CDR3 is 14 residues. The CDR3 sequence is CASSFRSGYYEQYF. The CDR3 DNA reads as TGTGCCAGCAGCTTTAGGTCGGGGTACTACGAGCAGTACTTC.

The rearrangement uses TRBV18 and TRBJ2-2; the D is unclear. The V and J ends lost 3 bases and 3 bases respectively, with 14 bases between them. Germline lookup yields CDR1 KGHSH and CDR2 LQKENI. This CDR3 is built from 16 residues. DNA for the CDR3: TGTGCCAGCTCACCGATCCCCGCGGTTGACACCGGGGAGCTGTTTTTT. Translated, it gives CASSPIPAVDTGELFF.

This chain links TRBV28 with TRBJ2-3; tentative D call: TRBD2 (6 bases). The CDR3 totals 15 residues. The ends were cut back, 3 bases at V and 0 bases at J, with 10 bases in the middle. Germline CDR1 MDHEN, CDR2 SYDVKM. The CDR3 sequence is CASSFLASSTDTQYF. In DNA form, the CDR3 reads TGTGCCAGCAGTTTCCTAGCGTCTAGCACAGATACGCAGTATTTT.

This clone was detected only a few times. The chain joins TRBV19 to TRBJ1-3; D remains ambiguous. The germline V gene has CDR1 LNHDA and CDR2 SQIVND (reference sequence). V was trimmed by 8 bases and J by 5 bases, leaving 7 bases between them. CDR3 size: 11 residues. The CDR3 region is CASPSRNTIYF. The DNA for the CDR3 is TGTGCCAGTCCTTCCCGAAACACCATATATTTT.

This clone occurred many times. This chain uses TRBV2 with TRBJ2-4; no clear D. Looked up from germline, CDR1 is SNHLY and CDR2 is FYNNEI. Trimming took 7 bases from V and 7 from J, leaving 17 bases between them. The CDR3 runs to 14 residues. The CDR3 loop reads CASKEGTGVNIQYF. CDR3 bases: TGTGCCAGCAAAGAAGGAACGGGTGTGAACATTCAGTACTTC.

V gene TRBV7-2 combines with J gene TRBJ2-2, with TRBD1 matching 8 bases. V shed 2 bases and J 5 bases; nucleotides not matched to a gene: 10. Germline lookup yields CDR1 SGHTA and CDR2 FQGNSA. The CDR3 loop spans 17 amino acids. Here the CDR3 DNA reads TGTGCCAGCAGCTTATTCAGGGGGCGGGTAGAGACCGGGGAGCTGTTTTTT. Translation: CASSLFRGRVETGELFF.

The chain employs TRBV30 and TRBJ1-6; maybe TRBD1 (5 bases). Deletions cut 0 bases from V and 10 bases from J, with 13 bases between. Germline V gene lookup returns CDR1 GTSNPN and CDR2 SVGIG (reference sequence). The CDR3 has 14 amino acids. In nucleotides, the CDR3 is TGTGCCTGGAGTGTACCAAGGGGAGGATCACCCCTCCACTTT. The encoded protein is CAWSVPRGGSPLHF.

This chain connects TRBV4-3 to TRBJ1-5; no reliable D call. Germline V gene sequence: CDR1 LGHNA, CDR2 YSLEER. V shed 4 bases and J shed 4 bases, with 8 bases lying between them. The CDR3 length is 13 residues. In nucleotides, the CDR3 is TGCGCCAGCAGCCGAGACCTTAATCAGCCCCAGCATTTT. Encoded protein: CASSRDLNQPQHF.

J is TRBJ2-5 and V is TRBV5-6, with a possible D match to TRBD1 (5 bases). Germline assignment: CDR1 SGHDT and CDR2 YYEEEE. The CDR3 spans 15 residues. Between the trimmed V and J ends, which lost 2 bases and 4 bases, there was a span of 15 bases. This CDR3 is CASSLLGQRTETQYF. The CDR3 bases are TGTGCCAGCAGCTTACTGGGGCAGAGGACAGAGACCCAGTACTTC.

The chain joins TRBV7-2 to TRBJ2-1; D not resolved. From germline, CDR1 is SGHTA and CDR2 FQGNSA. The CDR3 loop spans 15 amino acids. V dropped 4 bases and J dropped 2 bases, with 12 bases sitting between them. The CDR3 DNA reads as TGTGCCAGCAGCTACCCCACCTACGCCTACAATGAGCAGTTCTTC. Encoded protein: CASSYPTYAYNEQFF.

V is TRBV13 and J is TRBJ1-4, with TRBD1 matching over 7 bases. The junction had 11 bases not matched to a gene; V was cut back by 5 bases and J by 8 bases. Germline values: CDR1 PRHDT, CDR2 FYEKMQ (reference sequence). The CDR3 is 15 residues long. This CDR3 reads CASSRQQGSYEKLFF. The CDR3 bases are TGTGCCAGCAGCAGACAACAGGGGAGTTACGAAAAACTGTTTTTT.

V gene TRBV5-1 combines with J gene TRBJ2-3; tentative D call: TRBD1 (5 bases). Trimming took 4 bases from V and 0 from J, leaving 9 bases between them. The CDR3 is made up of 14 amino acids. Per germline, CDR1 SGHRS and CDR2 YFSETQ. CDR3 bases: TGCGCCAGCAGCAAGGACACGAGCACAGATACGCAGTATTTT. As protein: CASSKDTSTDTQYF.

V gene TRBV5-1 combines with J gene TRBJ2-7; possibly TRBD1 for D (6 bases). Germline V CDR1 and CDR2: SGHRS, YFSETQ. The CDR3 totals 14 residues. Trimming shortened V by 2 bases and J by 0 bases, and 9 bases separated the two germline ends. The CDR3 region has the DNA TGCGCCAGCAGCTTCCGGGACAACTCCTACGAGCAGTACTTC. It specifies CASSFRDNSYEQYF.

This chain uses TRBV28 with TRBJ1-1; TRBD1 might be the D (5 bases). The germline V and J ends were trimmed by 7 bases and 3 bases, with 15 bases remaining between them. Germline loops: CDR1 MDHEN, CDR2 SYDVKM. The CDR3 spans 14 residues. In DNA, the CDR3 is TGTGCCAGCATAACAGGACAATGGGACACTGAAGCTTTCTTT. Translation: CASITGQWDTEAFF.

The V and J genes are TRBV19 and TRBJ1-1; D ambiguous. CDR3 length: 13 amino acids. The V end lost 4 bases, the J end lost 11 bases, and 17 bases lay between the germline ends. Germline CDR1 reads LNHDA; CDR2 reads SQIVND (reference sequence). CDR3 in amino acids: CASSKYREPGAFF. The CDR3 DNA follows: TGTGCCAGTAGTAAATACCGGGAGCCGGGGGCTTTCTTT.

The chain recombines TRBV11-2 with TRBJ2-7; D possibly corresponds to TRBD2 (6 bases). The length of the CDR3 is 14 residues. In germline, CDR1 is SGHAT, CDR2 FQNNGV. The V end lost 3 bases, the J end lost 3 bases, and 12 bases lay between the germline ends. DNA for the CDR3: TGTGCCAGCAGCTTTCGGGGGTCATACTACGAGCAGTACTTC. Translating it yields CASSFRGSYYEQYF. Variable domain in full (rest from reference TRBV11-2 and TRBJ2-7): EAGVAQSPRYKIIEKRQSVAFWCNPISGHATLYWYQQILGQGPKLLIQFQNNGVVDDSQLPKDRFSAERLKGVDSTLKIQPAKLEDSAVYLCASSFRGSYYEQYFGPGTRLTVT.

This rearrangement joins TRBV5-6 to TRBJ2-1; 7 bases agree with TRBD1. J gave up 0 bases and V 6 bases, and 9 bases lay outside the gene matches. Germline CDR1 and CDR2: SGHDT and YYEEEE. The CDR3 is 16 amino acids. The CDR3 DNA reads as TGTGCCAGCACCTACTTAAACAGGGGCTCCTACAATGAGCAGTTCTTC. Translating gives CASTYLNRGSYNEQFF.

This clone was detected once. This chain links TRBV12-3 or TRBV12-4 with TRBJ2-1; D ambiguous. Trimming took off 4 bases at V and 4 bases at J, with 5 bases between the two ends. This CDR3 spans 12 amino acids. CDR3 sequence (DNA): TGTGCCAGCAGTTCTACTTACAATGAGCAGTTCTTC. Translating it yields CASSSTYNEQFF.

The gene calls are TRBV30 and TRBJ1-3; D not resolved. The CDR3 spans 16 residues. CDR1 and CDR2 from the germline V gene are GTSNPN and SVGIG (reference sequence). V dropped 0 bases and J dropped 0 bases, with 12 bases sitting between them. The CDR3 protein is CAWSVGRPRSGNTIYF. In DNA form, the CDR3 reads TGTGCCTGGAGTGTAGGCAGGCCGCGCTCTGGAAACACCATATATTTT.